This T cell receptor beta chain was observed in a study of blood T cells in healthy people across ages. The CDR3 runs to 15 residues. Trimming at V came to 4 bases and at J to 7 bases, leaving 6 bases not matched to a gene. Findings and limits, study-wide: In these data, TCR beta diversity tracked strongly with naive T cell percentage.

A second PCR, run for about 7 to 11 cycles, used a sample-barcoded 5' primer plus a J-beta primer mix. Every cDNA molecule carried a tag from a template-switch adaptor bearing 12 random nucleotides. At least 2.5 million CDR3-containing paired-end reads were obtained per sample. In TCRdb, the 5' RACE reads were re-called with MiXCR into one record per CDR3 protein. The sample lists some 1.4 million distinct CDR3 sequences, 42% occurring once. Worth noting for this clonotype: The antigen is undetermined.

The sample consisted of blood. This rearrangement joins TRBV12-3 or TRBV12-4 to TRBJ2-2; 10 bases are a match to TRBD2. This TCR was recovered from a woman aged 18-29 years in good health. The CDR3 DNA sequence: TGTGCCAGCAGTTCTCTAGCGGGAGTCATCGGGGAGCTGTTTTTT. Translated, it gives CASSSLAGVIGELFF.